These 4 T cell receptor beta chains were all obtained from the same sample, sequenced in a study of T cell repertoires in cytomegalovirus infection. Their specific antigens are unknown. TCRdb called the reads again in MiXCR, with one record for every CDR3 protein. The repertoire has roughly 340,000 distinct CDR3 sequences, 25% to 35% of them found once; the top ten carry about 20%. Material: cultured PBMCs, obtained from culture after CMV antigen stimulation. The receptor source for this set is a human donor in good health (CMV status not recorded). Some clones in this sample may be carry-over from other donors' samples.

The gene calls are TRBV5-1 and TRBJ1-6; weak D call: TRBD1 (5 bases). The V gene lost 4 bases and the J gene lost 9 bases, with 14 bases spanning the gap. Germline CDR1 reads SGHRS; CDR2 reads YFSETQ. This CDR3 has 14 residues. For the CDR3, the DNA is TGCGCCAGCAGCACAACAGGTGGAAGTTCACCCCTCCACTTT. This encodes CASSTTGGSSPLHF.

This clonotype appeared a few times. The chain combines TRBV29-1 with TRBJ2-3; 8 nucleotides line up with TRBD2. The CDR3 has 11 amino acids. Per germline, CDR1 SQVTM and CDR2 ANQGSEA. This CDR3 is CVAGRGDTQYF. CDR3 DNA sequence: TGCGTAGCGGGACGGGGGGATACGCAGTATTTT.

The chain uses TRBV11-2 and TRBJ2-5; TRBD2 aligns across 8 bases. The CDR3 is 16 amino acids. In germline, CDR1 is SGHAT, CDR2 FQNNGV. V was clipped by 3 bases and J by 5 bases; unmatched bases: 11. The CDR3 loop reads CASSFSRLAPLETQYF. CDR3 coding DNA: TGTGCCAGCAGCTTCTCCCGACTAGCGCCTCTCGAGACCCAGTACTTC.

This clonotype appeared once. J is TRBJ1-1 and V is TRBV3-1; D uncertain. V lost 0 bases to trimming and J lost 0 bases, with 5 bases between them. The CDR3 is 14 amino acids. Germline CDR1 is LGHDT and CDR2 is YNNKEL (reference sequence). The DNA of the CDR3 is TGTGCCAGCAGCCAAGATCGGATGAACACTGAAGCTTTCTTT. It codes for CASSQDRMNTEAFF.